Listed below are T cell receptor beta chains from one sample, sequenced in a study of cytomegalovirus exposure and HLA in healthy donors. Clones were read by immunoSEQ multiplex PCR, and TCRdb kept only the in-frame ones, dropping some. The data contain 150,000 to 200,000 clones, roughly 87% of them singletons. Sequencing was done on a sample of PBMCs. Receptors were obtained from a girl aged 10 to 17 in good health and CMV-seropositive. The CDR3 runs from the conserved cysteine through the conserved F or W. Fields, in order: D gene, J gene, V gene, clone size, CDR3 DNA, CDR3 protein. A D gene is named only where the DNA matches it firmly. Only some rows state a clone size, as once, few, many or a class for expanded clones.

TRBD2 TRBJ2-5 TRBV5-6 - TGTGCCAGCAGCTCTGGGACTAGCGGGAGCCCGAGGAAAGAGACCCAGTACTTC CASSSGTSGSPRKETQYF
TRBD2 TRBJ2-1 TRBV27 once TGTGCCACCTCACGGGACGGGGGGGAGAATGAGCAGTTCTTC CATSRDGGENEQFF
- TRBJ1-4 TRBV5-6 - TGTGCCAGCAGCTTGGCCGGGGGTCTCGTTGAAAAACTGTTTTTT CASSLAGGLVEKLFF
- TRBJ1-2 TRBV2 - TGTGCCAGCAGTGAGACAGTCTTTACTAACTATGGCTACACCTTC CASSETVFTNYGYTF
- TRBJ1-1 TRBV4-1 - TGCGCCAGCAGCCAAGCAGCGGGACGGCTGAACACTGAAGCTTTCTTT CASSQAAGRLNTEAFF
TRBD2 TRBJ2-1 TRBV11-2 - TGTGCCAGCAGCTTTGGCCTAGCGGATTACAATGAGCAGTTCTTC CASSFGLADYNEQFF
TRBD2 TRBJ2-5 TRBV7-7 - TGTGCTAGCAGCCCGGGACTAGCGGAAGAGACCCAGTACTTC CASSPGLAEETQYF
- TRBJ2-1 TRBV6-6 - TGTGCCAGCACTTACCCGGGGAACTACAATGAGCAGTTCTTC CASTYPGNYNEQFF
- TRBJ2-5 TRBV11-2 - TGTGCCAGCAGCTTAGCTTTCCGCAGGGGCCAAGAGACCCAGTACTTC CASSLAFRRGQETQYF
TRBD2 TRBJ2-1 TRBV7-2 - TGTGCCAGCAGCACCGTGGGGGGGGATGAGCAGTTCTTC CASSTVGGDEQFF
TRBD2 TRBJ2-7 TRBV4-1 once TGCGCCAGCAGCCAAGATTCGGCGGGAGTGGCGGTCGAGCAGTACTTC CASSQDSAGVAVEQYF
TRBD2 TRBJ2-5 TRBV19 - TGTGCCAGTAGTACCTTAGCGGGAGCAGAGACCCAGTACTTC CASSTLAGAETQYF
TRBD2 TRBJ2-1 TRBV27 - TGTGCCAGCAGTCCTCTAGACGGGAGGGCCTACAATGAGCAGTTCTTC CASSPLDGRAYNEQFF
TRBD2 TRBJ2-1 TRBV28 - TGTGCCAGCACCCGGGAGGGGAATGAGCAGTTCTTC CASTREGNEQFF
- TRBJ2-1 TRBV27 - TGTGCCAGCAGTTTCGGGGGCAATGAGCAGTTCTTC CASSFGGNEQFF
- TRBJ1-2 TRBV27 - TGTGCCAGCAGTTCTGGGACACGTCGAGGTCGGATAAACGATGGCTACACCTTC CASSSGTRRGRINDGYTF
- TRBJ1-5 TRBV4-1 - TGCGCCAGCAGCCAAGAAGGGGATCAGCCCCAGCATTTT CASSQEGDQPQHF
- TRBJ2-5 TRBV6-4 - TGTGCCAGCAGGGTTGGGAGACAAAGCGACGGAATGAGACGGGAGACCCAGTACTTC CASRVGRQSDGMRRETQYF